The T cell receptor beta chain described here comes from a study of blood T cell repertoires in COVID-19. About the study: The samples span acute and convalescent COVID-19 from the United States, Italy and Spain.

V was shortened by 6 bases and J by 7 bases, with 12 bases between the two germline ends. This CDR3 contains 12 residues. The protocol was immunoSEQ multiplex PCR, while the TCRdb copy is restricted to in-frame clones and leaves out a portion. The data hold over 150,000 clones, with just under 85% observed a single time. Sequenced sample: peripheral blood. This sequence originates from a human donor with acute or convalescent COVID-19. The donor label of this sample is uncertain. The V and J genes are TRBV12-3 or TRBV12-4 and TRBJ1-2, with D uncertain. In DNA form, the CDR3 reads TGTGCCAGCAGCTCCTACGGTGCTGGCTACACCTTC. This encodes CASSSYGAGYTF.